This TCR beta chain emerged from a study of shared clonotypes between healthy human individuals. As for this clone: Antigen: not known.

Replicate PCRs from sorted subsets contained about 200 ng DNA, which is 29,000 or so T cell genomes. Profiling relied on immunoSEQ multiplex PCR, and the TCRdb table lists in-frame clones only, not all of them. Of approximately 2.4 million clones detected, roughly 95% appear once; the ten largest clones hold more than 0.1%. The ends were cut back, 6 bases at V and 8 bases at J, with 14 bases in the middle. CDR3 length: 13 residues. CDR1 and CDR2 from the germline V gene are KGHSH and LQKENI. Study observations and caveats: Relative to their counterparts shared across all four donors, non-shared clonotypes exhibited diminished generation probabilities.

The V and J genes are TRBV18 and TRBJ2-1, with D hard to call. The receptor was derived from a man aged 18-30 years in good health. The sample comprised naive CD4+ T cells sorted from blood. As for subset: CD45RA+ positively selected. The CDR3: CASSPRWAHEQFF. CDR3 nucleotides: TGTGCCAGCTCCCCCCGATGGGCACATGAGCAGTTCTTC.